The T cell receptor (beta chain) under discussion was sequenced for a study of T-cell reconstitution after alpha-beta-depleted transplantation in children. Whole-study results and caveats: At around two months after transplant, the alpha-beta T cells were reportedly derived from several hundred expanded clones that came from non-depleted graft cells. T-cell counts and diversity at one year following transplant were attributed mainly to newly produced T cells. It was surviving recipient T cells and thymic progenitors that gave some patients high TCRbeta diversity at day 60.

Germline V gives CDR1 MGHRA, CDR2 YSYEKL. The CDR3 spans 15 residues. Between the trimmed V and J ends, which lost 4 bases and 0 bases, there was a span of 10 bases. A remark on this clonotype: What it recognizes is unknown.

Unique molecular identifiers featured in how the TCRbeta library was prepared. A single record per CDR3 protein comes from TCRdb applying MiXCR to the PCR reads. The sample has 700,000 to 850,000 distinct CDR3 sequences; roughly 15% are singletons. This rearrangement joins TRBV4-1 to TRBJ2-4; possible D gene TRBD2, 5 bases. This sample comprised PBMCs, mostly from graft donor cells, obtained 360 days after TCRalphabeta/CD19-depleted stem cell transplant. The TCR originated in a male patient aged 5 to 17 who had a stem cell transplant for acute lymphoblastic leukemia, so the T cells may come from the graft donor. The CDR3 DNA follows: TGCGCCAGCAGCCGACTACCCTTAGCCAAAAACATTCAGTACTTC. This sequence encodes CASSRLPLAKNIQYF.